This TCR beta chain was sequenced for a study of blood T cell repertoires in COVID-19. The CDR3 has 16 residues. Germline V CDR1 and CDR2: ENHRY, SYGVKD. Losses at the gene ends were 3 bases for V and 4 bases for J; bases not matched to a gene: 3. In the original processing: For nucleated cells, counts were estimated from reference gene primer amplification. Method: immunoSEQ multiplex PCR; TCRdb's copy keeps in-frame clones and lacks some. From that table come the V and J calls and clone size; the DNA was used to work out D and trimming. Altogether hundreds of thousands of clones are present, 90% being singletons, with the ten largest covering roughly 2.5%. The age range of participants was about 18 to 89 years, with residence in about two dozen US areas. Participant reports of clinical history set cohort assignment.

The material sequenced was PBMCs or T cells enriched from blood (not recorded which). This clonotype originated in a man in his sixties who had recovered from COVID-19. This chain uses TRBV10-3 with TRBJ2-2; the match to TRBD2 covers 12 bases. CDR3 in amino acids: CAISETSGRSTGELFF. The CDR3 DNA follows: TGTGCCATCAGTGAAACTAGCGGGAGGTCCACCGGGGAGCTGTTTTTT.